This T cell receptor (beta chain) came from a study of PD-L1 blockade in urothelial cancer. Study overall: Patients' prior chemotherapy regimens numbered 0 to 3. Study-wide results and caveats: Below-median pretreatment blood TCR clonality predicted better survival.

A remark on this clone: Its antigen is unknown.

Some clones are missing from TCRdb's copy, which holds only in-frame ones; the method was immunoSEQ multiplex PCR. The repertoire holds fewer than 65,000 clones, with roughly four fifths as singletons. Time point meaning: pretreatment peripheral blood. The study collected 1 to 8 samples per patient, pretreatment and on-treatment. This CDR3 region has 14 residues. The germline gives CDR1 MDHEN, CDR2 SYDVKM. J was trimmed by 6 bases and V by 5 bases; bases with no gene match: 9. This chain joins TRBV28 and TRBJ2-5, with 7 bases matching TRBD2. Material: PBMCs, obtained around atezolizumab (anti-PD-L1) treatment. The origin of this receptor is a man aged 65-85 years with urothelial cancer. CDR3 in DNA: TGTGCCAGCAGTCGGGAGGTCAATGTGAAGACCCAGTACTTC. As protein: CASSREVNVKTQYF.